This TCR beta chain appears in the sequencing data of a study of T-cell memory formation after mild COVID-19. In its sample, this clonotype was seen a few times. TCRdb independently ran MiXCR on the 5' RACE reads; one entry per CDR3 protein. The sample lists 380,000 or so distinct CDR3 sequences, roughly 15% occurring once. CDR1 MNHEY and CDR2 SVGAGI come from the germline V gene. The CDR3 has 15 amino acids. The V gene end was trimmed by 2 bases and the J gene end by 4 bases; junction bases not matched to a gene: 4. The genes are TRBV6-5 and TRBJ2-5; 10 bases agree with TRBD2. Sequencing was carried out using PBMCs or a T cell subset sorted from them (not recorded which). The sequence derives from a young man who had mild COVID-19 (a few samples of this study predate the infection). Cell type and time point are not known. The CDR3 sequence: CASSYLSSGGETQYF. The CDR3, as DNA: TGTGCCAGCAGTTACCTGTCTAGCGGGGGAGAGACCCAGTACTTC.